This TCR beta chain originates from a study of cytomegalovirus exposure and HLA in healthy donors. 13 Jbeta primers and 60 Vbeta primers were used for the PCR. The data were produced by immunoSEQ multiplex PCR, yet TCRdb's version contains in-frame clones alone and is incomplete. The sample lists fewer than 100,000 clones; approximately 7.6% were seen once. The V segment lost 4 bases and the J segment 8 bases; nucleotides outside the gene matches: 13. Germline V lookup: CDR1 SGHNT, CDR2 YYREEE (reference sequence). The CDR3 length is 15 residues. Findings and caveats of the study: After further analysis at a later stage, around 17,000 TCR beta sequences were associated with HLA alleles at 0.05 false discovery rate. The study recorded 164 TCR beta chains that were cytomegalovirus-associated.

Of note for this clone: Antigen: not known.

This clonotype was sampled from a man between 45 and 60 years old in good health and CMV-seronegative. The chain couples TRBV5-4 to TRBJ2-3; 7 positions agree with TRBD1. Sequencing was carried out using PBMCs. CDR3 sequence: CASSLRTGDSGTQYF. For the CDR3, the DNA is TGTGCCAGCAGCCTGCGGACAGGCGACTCGGGTACGCAGTATTTT.